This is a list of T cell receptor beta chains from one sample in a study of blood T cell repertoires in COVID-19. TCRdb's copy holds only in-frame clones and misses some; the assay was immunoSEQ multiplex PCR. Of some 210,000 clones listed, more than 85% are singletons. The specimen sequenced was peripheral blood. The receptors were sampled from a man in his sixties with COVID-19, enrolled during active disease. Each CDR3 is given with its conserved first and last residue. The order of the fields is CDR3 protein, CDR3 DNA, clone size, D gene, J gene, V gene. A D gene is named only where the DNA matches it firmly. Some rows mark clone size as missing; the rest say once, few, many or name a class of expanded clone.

CDR3 protein: CASSRDRGFNQPQHF; CDR3 DNA: TGTGCCAGCAGCCGGGACAGGGGCTTCAATCAGCCCCAGCATTTT; clone size: .; D gene: TRBD1; J gene: TRBJ1-5; V gene: TRBV6-6
CDR3 protein: CASRFTGAAGYTF; CDR3 DNA: TGCGCCAGCAGATTTACAGGGGCGGCTGGCTACACCTTC; clone size: .; D gene: TRBD1; J gene: TRBJ1-2; V gene: TRBV5-1
CDR3 protein: CASIRGGRARIGELFF; CDR3 DNA: TGTGCCAGCATCCGGGGCGGGAGAGCCCGAATCGGGGAGCTGTTTTTT; clone size: .; D gene: TRBD2; J gene: TRBJ2-2; V gene: TRBV25-1
CDR3 protein: CASSLAGGDYEQYF; CDR3 DNA: TGTGCCAGCAGCTTAGCGGGAGGCGACTACGAGCAGTACTTC; clone size: .; D gene: TRBD2; J gene: TRBJ2-7; V gene: TRBV11-2
CDR3 protein: CASSSARAGTQYF; CDR3 DNA: TGTGCCAGCAGCTCCGCTAGGGCAGGGACGCAGTATTTT; clone size: .; D gene: .; J gene: TRBJ2-3; V gene: TRBV11-2
CDR3 protein: CAISERTGDNSPLHF; CDR3 DNA: TGTGCCATCAGTGAGAGGACAGGGGACAATTCACCCCTCCACTTT; clone size: .; D gene: TRBD1; J gene: TRBJ1-6; V gene: TRBV10-3
CDR3 protein: CASRDYPDNYGYTF; CDR3 DNA: TGTGCCAGCCGCGACTACCCTGATAACTATGGCTACACCTTC; clone size: .; D gene: .; J gene: TRBJ1-2; V gene: TRBV28
CDR3 protein: CATRQDYNEQFF; CDR3 DNA: TGTGCCACTCGGCAGGACTACAATGAGCAGTTCTTC; clone size: once; D gene: .; J gene: TRBJ2-1; V gene: TRBV19
CDR3 protein: CASSPSGITDTQYF; CDR3 DNA: TGTGCCAGCAGCCCTAGCGGAATCACAGATACGCAGTATTTT; clone size: .; D gene: TRBD2; J gene: TRBJ2-3; V gene: TRBV27
CDR3 protein: CASSLFLRGTGELFF; CDR3 DNA: TGCGCCAGCAGCTTGTTCCTCAGGGGTACCGGGGAGCTGTTTTTT; clone size: .; D gene: .; J gene: TRBJ2-2; V gene: TRBV5-1
CDR3 protein: CASKGAFSGELFF; CDR3 DNA: TGTGCCAGCAAGGGGGCATTCAGCGGGGAGCTGTTTTTT; clone size: once; D gene: TRBD1; J gene: TRBJ2-2; V gene: TRBV6-5
CDR3 protein: CASRQTGYEKLFF; CDR3 DNA: TGTGCCAGCAGACAGACAGGTTATGAAAAACTGTTTTTT; clone size: once; D gene: .; J gene: TRBJ1-4; V gene: TRBV7-9
CDR3 protein: CASSEAIPGGQQFF; CDR3 DNA: TGTGCCAGCAGTGAAGCGATACCGGGGGGGCAGCAGTTCTTC; clone size: .; D gene: TRBD2; J gene: TRBJ2-1; V gene: TRBV6-1
CDR3 protein: CASSQVASNQYF; CDR3 DNA: TGTGCCAGCAGCCAAGTGGCCTCCAATCAGTACTTC; clone size: .; D gene: .; J gene: TRBJ2-7; V gene: TRBV3-1/TRBV3-2
CDR3 protein: CASSDQGNYGYTF; CDR3 DNA: TGTGCCAGCAGCGATCAGGGAAACTATGGCTACACCTTC; clone size: .; D gene: .; J gene: TRBJ1-2; V gene: TRBV2
CDR3 protein: CAWSHRGYGYTF; CDR3 DNA: TGTGCCTGGAGTCACAGGGGCTATGGCTACACCTTC; clone size: .; D gene: TRBD1; J gene: TRBJ1-2; V gene: TRBV30
CDR3 protein: CASSPAGTGGPKLFF; CDR3 DNA: TGTGCCAGTAGTCCCGCCGGGACAGGGGGCCCTAAACTGTTTTTT; clone size: .; D gene: TRBD1; J gene: TRBJ1-4; V gene: TRBV19
CDR3 protein: CASSEAATTTYEQYF; CDR3 DNA: TGTGCCAGCAGTGAAGCGGCGACAACCACCTACGAGCAGTACTTC; clone size: .; D gene: .; J gene: TRBJ2-7; V gene: TRBV6-1
CDR3 protein: CASSFGDTQYF; CDR3 DNA: TGTGCCAGCAGTTTCGGGGATACGCAGTATTTT; clone size: .; D gene: .; J gene: TRBJ2-3; V gene: TRBV28
CDR3 protein: CASSIADRGTYEQYF; CDR3 DNA: TGTGCCAGTAGTATAGCGGACAGGGGGACCTACGAGCAGTACTTC; clone size: .; D gene: TRBD1; J gene: TRBJ2-7; V gene: TRBV19
CDR3 protein: CASSLSGSYNEQFF; CDR3 DNA: TGTGCCAGCAGCCTTAGCGGGAGCTACAATGAGCAGTTCTTC; clone size: .; D gene: TRBD2; J gene: TRBJ2-1; V gene: TRBV7-3
CDR3 protein: CASATGREHYNEQFF; CDR3 DNA: TGTGCCAGCGCCACAGGGCGGGAGCACTACAATGAGCAGTTCTTC; clone size: .; D gene: .; J gene: TRBJ2-1; V gene: TRBV21-1
CDR3 protein: CASSVGTSGYNEQFF; CDR3 DNA: TGTGCCAGCAGCGTAGGAACTAGCGGCTACAATGAGCAGTTCTTC; clone size: .; D gene: TRBD2; J gene: TRBJ2-1; V gene: TRBV9
CDR3 protein: CASSYSLNRGQVSSNQPQHF; CDR3 DNA: TGTGCCAGCAGTTACTCCCTAAACAGGGGGCAAGTAAGTAGCAATCAGCCCCAGCATTTT; clone size: .; D gene: TRBD1; J gene: TRBJ1-5; V gene: TRBV6-2/TRBV6-3
CDR3 protein: CASSETSGRGYNEQFF; CDR3 DNA: TGTGCCAGCAGCGAAACTAGCGGGAGAGGCTACAATGAGCAGTTCTTC; clone size: .; D gene: TRBD2; J gene: TRBJ2-1; V gene: TRBV7-8
CDR3 protein: CASSPTGQGDNSPLHF; CDR3 DNA: TGCGCCAGCAGCCCGACCGGACAGGGGGACAATTCACCCCTCCACTTT; clone size: .; D gene: TRBD1; J gene: TRBJ1-6; V gene: TRBV5-1